This TCR beta chain appears in the sequencing data of a study of blood T cell repertoires in COVID-19 (dated by TCRdb to the early 2020s). Some background on the complete study: The collaborator samples originated in the United States, Italy and Spain and spanned the acute and convalescent phases of COVID-19. The prospective study material was composed of cDNA or gDNA derived from T cells, B-cell-depleted T cells, or PBMCs. Subjects who had been exposed to COVID-19, were actively infected with it, or had recovered from it provided the deeply sampled blood TCRbeta repertoires that made up the dataset. The repertoires were released in a freely available public database meant as a resource for research on the immune response to SARS-CoV-2. The samples were drawn from the first 160 participants of the ongoing ImmuneRACE study and from roughly 1,300 subjects provided by 6 global collaborators. The sample metadata nearly always contained a de-identified subject ID, COVID-19 status, age in years and sex. Where available, HLA class I and class II types were obtained from metadata supplied by the sample provider rather than from assay-based typing.

The CDR3, from cysteine to phenylalanine, totals 16 residues. Only the CDR3 DNA stays, 48 bases, in frame from base 1. From a lookup of the germline V gene (reference sequence), CDR1 and CDR2 are MNHEY and SMNVEV. Cut back by 3 bases and 7 bases, the V and J ends lie 18 bases apart. Turning to this clone: The antigen it recognizes is unknown. No qualities accompany the bases; no much larger clone lies one base away.

Whole blood was collected in K2EDTA tubes by collaborating institutions according to the institutions' own protocols. For TCRbeta analysis, collaborators shipped samples as frozen whole blood, isolated PBMCs, or DNA extracted from either of those sample types. General conclusions and limits of the study: How much clinical and demographic metadata was included differed by source and by participant, and the metadata was provided uncurated.

The immunoSEQ Assay, a bias-controlled multiplex PCR, was used to amplify TCRbeta CDR3 regions from genomic DNA. The authors processed their data as follows. The number of nucleated cells in each sample was estimated from the amplification of reference gene primers within the assay. To quantify the absolute abundance of each unique TCRbeta CDR3 rearrangement, sequence reads were collapsed and filtered. For each sample, productive Simpson clonality was calculated as the square root of Simpson's diversity index across productive rearrangements. TCRdb mirrors the immuneACCESS table, restricted to in-frame sequences. Some clones are absent from its copies; in checked studies, under half trace to an unresolved V gene, and the reason for the others is unknown. That table supplies the V and J calls and clone size; D and trimming were determined from the DNA. The sample table holds over 150,000 clones, of which 75% to 90% were seen once. More than 7% of the sample comes from the top ten.

This receptor was obtained from a woman of 80 years or more with active or convalescent COVID-19. The sequence joins TRBV27 to TRBJ1-4; the D gene lacks a confident call. The sample comprised peripheral blood. The DNA sequence reads TGTGCCAGCAGTTTCGCAACCCCCCCCAGTCGTGAAAAACTGTTTTTT. Translated, it reads CASSFATPPSREKLFF.